This T cell receptor beta chain stems from a study of tumor-infiltrating lymphocytes in primary liver carcinoma. General observations from the study: About 7.5-25% of top clones, no more, were shared by all five regions. Pairs comparing tumor with adjacent tissue or blood overlapped less than pairs drawn from tumor regions. It was in tumors, not blood, that the top-250-clone fraction was significantly higher (p = 0.039).

Joint extraction of RNA and DNA used roughly 19-31 mg of bulk tissue that was unsorted. Sampling of each tumor involved five separate regions. Per the germline V gene, CDR1 is SGHAT and CDR2 is FQNNGV. The CDR3 consists of 16 residues. Points on this clonotype: Its antigen remains unidentified. One end of the junction is discordant with germline, which a read error may explain.

cDNA specific to TCR beta was made from 450 to 650 ng of total RNA, with a constant-region primer employed for priming. Researchers made the TCR beta libraries by running three nested multiplex PCR rounds with slightly modified ARM-PCR. The first two PCR rounds used TRBV1-TRBV30 forward primers with a C-beta reverse primer, roughly 10 cycles each. TCRdb processed the multiplex PCR reads anew with MiXCR; each CDR3 protein has one entry. The sample consists of around 70,000 distinct CDR3 sequences, approximately 70% of them appearing once. The chain is built from TRBV11-2 and TRBJ2-1; TRBD2 matches at 11 bases. This sequence originates from a man between 35 and 55 years old with primary liver carcinoma and hepatitis B virus infection. Sequences were obtained from liver tumor tissue from sampling region 4. Sample subset: tumor region T4, right-lateral pole. As DNA, the CDR3 is TGTGCCAGCAGCTACTCTTCAAGTAGCGGGAGGGGAGGCGGGTTCTTT. Encoded protein: CASSYSSSSGRGGGFF.